The rows below give T cell receptor beta chains drawn from one sample of a study of regulatory T cells in long-lasting Graves disease. TCRdb recomputed calls from the multiplex PCR reads with MiXCR, one row per CDR3 protein. The sample consists of fewer than 650,000 distinct CDR3 sequences, roughly 15% of them appearing once. The data also belong to a second study, concerning T cells in Graves' hyperthyroidism and ophthalmopathy.

The sample was peripheral blood mononuclear cells (PBMCs), taken at new diagnosis, from a patient treated with antithyroid drugs. The receptor source for this set is a man in his late teens or twenties with Graves disease. Both conserved end residues are part of each CDR3. Fields, in order: V gene, D gene, J gene, clone size, CDR3 protein, CDR3 DNA. A D gene is named only where the DNA matches it firmly. Clone sizes are given selectively: once, few, many, or a class where the clone is expanded.

v_call: TRBV6-1
d_call: TRBD2
j_call: TRBJ2-1
clone_size: .
cdr3_aa: CASRHGSASGRQSSYNEQFF
cdr3_nt: TGTGCCAGCAGACATGGGAGTGCTAGCGGGAGGCAGAGCTCCTACAATGAGCAGTTCTTC

v_call: TRBV5-4
d_call: TRBD2
j_call: TRBJ2-1
clone_size: .
cdr3_aa: CASSRGTSGIYNEQFF
cdr3_nt: TGTGCCAGCAGCCGGGGGACTAGCGGGATTTACAATGAGCAGTTCTTC

v_call: TRBV28
d_call: .
j_call: TRBJ2-2
clone_size: .
cdr3_aa: CASSLVGATGELFF
cdr3_nt: TGTGCCAGCAGTTTAGTGGGGGCCACCGGGGAGCTGTTTTTT

v_call: TRBV7-9
d_call: TRBD1
j_call: TRBJ2-1
clone_size: few
cdr3_aa: CASSLTGTGWDEQFF
cdr3_nt: TGTGCCAGCAGTTTAACCGGGACAGGGTGGGATGAGCAGTTCTTC

v_call: TRBV6-1
d_call: .
j_call: TRBJ1-2
clone_size: few
cdr3_aa: CPSRKRRERDYGYTF
cdr3_nt: TGTCCCAGCAGGAAACGCAGGGAGAGGGACTATGGCTACACCTTC

v_call: TRBV28
d_call: .
j_call: TRBJ1-5
clone_size: many
cdr3_aa: CASSLPLGGGARNQPQHF
cdr3_nt: TGTGCCAGCAGTTTACCCCTCGGAGGGGGAGCAAGAAATCAGCCCCAGCATTTT

v_call: TRBV28
d_call: .
j_call: TRBJ1-1
clone_size: many
cdr3_aa: CASQLGPAEAFF
cdr3_nt: TGTGCCAGTCAGTTAGGGCCTGCTGAAGCTTTCTTT

v_call: TRBV30
d_call: TRBD1
j_call: TRBJ1-5
clone_size: many
cdr3_aa: CAWGRGRIQPQHF
cdr3_nt: TGTGCCTGGGGCAGGGGGCGAATTCAGCCCCAGCATTTT

v_call: TRBV6-1
d_call: .
j_call: TRBJ1-5
clone_size: many
cdr3_aa: CASRVDLSNQPQHF
cdr3_nt: TGTGCCAGCAGAGTGGACCTAAGCAATCAGCCCCAGCATTTT

v_call: TRBV30
d_call: .
j_call: TRBJ1-1
clone_size: many
cdr3_aa: CAWSVRSRPTEAFF
cdr3_nt: TGTGCCTGGAGTGTACGGTCCCGCCCCACTGAAGCTTTCTTT

v_call: TRBV20-1
d_call: .
j_call: TRBJ1-5
clone_size: many
cdr3_aa: CSAADSNQPQHF
cdr3_nt: TGCAGTGCGGCCGACAGCAATCAGCCCCAGCATTTT

v_call: TRBV7-6
d_call: TRBD2
j_call: TRBJ2-1
clone_size: many
cdr3_aa: CASSLSSGRGDEQFF
cdr3_nt: TGTGCCAGCAGCTTAAGTTCAGGGAGGGGTGATGAGCAGTTCTTC

v_call: TRBV6-5
d_call: .
j_call: TRBJ1-1
clone_size: many
cdr3_aa: CASSYGIRTEAFF
cdr3_nt: TGTGCCAGCAGTTACGGGATTCGGACTGAAGCTTTCTTT

v_call: TRBV5-1
d_call: .
j_call: TRBJ2-7
clone_size: .
cdr3_aa: CASSLSMGRGEQYF
cdr3_nt: TGCGCCAGCAGCTTGAGTATGGGGCGAGGCGAGCAGTACTTC

v_call: TRBV29-1
d_call: TRBD1
j_call: TRBJ2-1
clone_size: .
cdr3_aa: CSVYPLGQGPYNEQFF
cdr3_nt: TGCAGCGTTTACCCCCTGGGACAGGGGCCCTACAATGAGCAGTTCTTC

v_call: TRBV10-2
d_call: TRBD1
j_call: TRBJ2-7
clone_size: many
cdr3_aa: CASRTGYHEQYF
cdr3_nt: TGCGCCAGCAGGACAGGGTACCACGAGCAGTACTTC

v_call: TRBV6-2/TRBV6-3
d_call: .
j_call: TRBJ2-3
clone_size: many
cdr3_aa: CASSYSGPQWLDTQYF
cdr3_nt: TGTGCCAGCAGTTACTCGGGGCCGCAGTGGCTGGATACGCAGTATTTT

v_call: TRBV9
d_call: .
j_call: TRBJ2-2
clone_size: many
cdr3_aa: CASSPDGNTGELFF
cdr3_nt: TGTGCCAGCAGCCCGGACGGAAACACCGGGGAGCTGTTTTTT

v_call: TRBV6-1
d_call: .
j_call: TRBJ2-3
clone_size: many
cdr3_aa: CASSPSRDPTDTQYF
cdr3_nt: TGTGCCAGCAGTCCATCCCGGGACCCCACAGATACGCAGTATTTT

v_call: TRBV2
d_call: .
j_call: TRBJ1-1
clone_size: many
cdr3_aa: CASRDMGESTEAFF
cdr3_nt: TGTGCCAGCAGAGACATGGGGGAGTCCACTGAAGCTTTCTTT

v_call: TRBV6-1
d_call: .
j_call: TRBJ1-1
clone_size: few
cdr3_aa: CASRPGTASTEAFF
cdr3_nt: TGTGCCAGCAGGCCAGGGACGGCGAGCACTGAAGCTTTCTTT

v_call: TRBV19
d_call: .
j_call: TRBJ1-1
clone_size: few
cdr3_aa: CASSIEFHHNTEAFF
cdr3_nt: TGTGCCAGTAGTATAGAGTTCCATCACAACACTGAAGCTTTCTTT

v_call: TRBV11-2
d_call: .
j_call: TRBJ2-3
clone_size: many
cdr3_aa: CASSGNRVTDTQYF
cdr3_nt: TGTGCCAGCAGCGGGAACAGGGTAACAGATACGCAGTATTTT

v_call: TRBV19
d_call: .
j_call: TRBJ2-1
clone_size: .
cdr3_aa: CASSDGLPPNEQFF
cdr3_nt: TGTGCCAGTAGTGACGGCCTCCCCCCCAATGAGCAGTTCTTC

v_call: TRBV20-1
d_call: .
j_call: TRBJ2-3
clone_size: few
cdr3_aa: CSARGPVADTQYF
cdr3_nt: TGCAGTGCTAGGGGCCCCGTCGCAGATACGCAGTATTTT

v_call: TRBV12-5
d_call: .
j_call: TRBJ2-6
clone_size: .
cdr3_aa: CASGLLGGSGANVLTF
cdr3_nt: TGTGCTAGTGGTTTGCTAGGGGGCTCTGGGGCCAACGTCCTGACTTTC

v_call: TRBV27
d_call: TRBD1
j_call: TRBJ1-6
clone_size: many
cdr3_aa: CASSPIQGVLNSPLHF
cdr3_nt: TGTGCCAGCAGTCCTATACAGGGGGTGTTGAATTCACCCCTCCACTTT

v_call: TRBV7-8
d_call: .
j_call: TRBJ1-3
clone_size: .
cdr3_aa: CASSLGMGRWSSGNTIYF
cdr3_nt: TGTGCCAGCAGCTTAGGTATGGGGCGATGGAGCTCTGGAAACACCATATATTTT

v_call: TRBV12-3/TRBV12-4
d_call: .
j_call: TRBJ2-3
clone_size: many
cdr3_aa: CASSFVPTPGSDTQYF
cdr3_nt: TGTGCCAGCAGTTTCGTCCCGACGCCCGGGTCAGATACGCAGTATTTT